The present TCR beta chain was sequenced within a study of a mutant IDH1 vaccine in newly diagnosed glioma. The repertoire was sequenced with immunoSEQ multiplex PCR; TCRdb's copy has only in-frame clones and lacks some. The sample includes roughly 60,000 clones, under 90% of them seen just once. For this clone: The antigen is unknown.

V lost 0 bases and J lost 1, with 7 bases in between. This CDR3 comprises 14 residues. Germline CDR1 is MNHEY and CDR2 is SVGAGI. Time point given: week 5, during vaccination. Each vaccine dose was 300 ug of mutant IDH1 20-mer peptide, with topical imiquimod. The sequenced sample was PBMCs, obtained from a glioma patient whose treatment included an IDH1 peptide vaccine. The receptor's source is a woman between 50 and 59 years old with glioma. This chain connects TRBV6-5 to TRBJ2-7, with TRBD1 as a possible D gene (5 bases). DNA of the CDR3: TGTGCCAGCAGTTACTCGACAGCGTCCTACGAGCAGTACTTC. Its protein product is CASSYSTASYEQYF.